This T cell receptor beta chain was sequenced in a study of shared clonotypes between healthy human individuals. Study information: Donors, aged 18 to 49, were a couple of women and a few men.

The germline V gene encodes CDR1 WNHNN and CDR2 SYGVQD (reference sequence). V dropped 2 bases and J dropped 6 bases, with 16 bases sitting between them. This CDR3 spans 16 amino acids. The deep-level immunoSEQ assay was used. Assay: immunoSEQ multiplex PCR; the TCRdb copy retains only in-frame clones and omits some. The sample contains roughly 1,600,000 clones, approximately 98.5% of which appear only once. As to this clone: Its antigen is as yet unknown.

Study conclusions and caveats: The naive CD4 repertoires of a handful of donors were compared, and roughly 5% of clonotypes were shared.

This sequence joins TRBV10-1 and TRBJ2-2; TRBD2 might be the D (5 bases). The sequence came from a man aged 30 to 45 in good health. The sequencing input was naive CD4+ T cells sorted from blood. Regarding subset: CD45RA+ positively selected. The CDR3 DNA reads TGCGCCAGCAGTGAGGCAAGGGTGGGTAGCGCCGGGGAGCTGTTTTTT. This codes for CASSEARVGSAGELFF.